The 2 T cell receptor beta chains presented below share a single source sample, sequenced in a study of HIV-infected patients and healthy controls. Alpha and beta constant-region primers primed reverse transcription of approximately 460 ng RNA. Separate chain-specific third strand synthesis with multiplexing indices produced the alpha and beta libraries. MiXCR, run by TCRdb on the 5' RACE reads, gives a single entry per CDR3 protein. The repertoire holds 20,000 to 30,000 distinct CDR3 sequences, 8.5% seen once, with almost 4% in the top ten. The repertoire came from unfractionated whole blood and reflected all unsorted peripheral T cells. The specimen was blood. The receptors come from an adult in good health.

There are many counts of this clonotype. The gene calls are TRBV20-1 and TRBJ1-4; TRBD1 matches 9 bases. The CDR3 covers 15 residues. V trimming: 0 bases; J trimming: 6 bases; junction bases outside the gene matches: 5. Germline V gene lookup returns CDR1 DFQATT and CDR2 SNEGSKA (reference sequence). DNA for the CDR3: TGCAGTGCTAGAGACCCCACAGGGGGCTATGAAAAACTGTTTTTT. Its translation: CSARDPTGGYEKLFF.

CDR3: CAISWSGARTDTQYF. The CDR3 DNA reads TGTGCCATCAGTTGGTCGGGGGCCCGCACAGATACGCAGTATTTT. The gene calls are TRBV10-3 and TRBJ2-3, with D perhaps TRBD1 or TRBD2 (6 bases each). The CDR3 spans 15 residues. Germline V lookup: CDR1 ENHRY, CDR2 SYGVKD. V shed 5 bases and J shed 1 base, with 13 bases lying between them.